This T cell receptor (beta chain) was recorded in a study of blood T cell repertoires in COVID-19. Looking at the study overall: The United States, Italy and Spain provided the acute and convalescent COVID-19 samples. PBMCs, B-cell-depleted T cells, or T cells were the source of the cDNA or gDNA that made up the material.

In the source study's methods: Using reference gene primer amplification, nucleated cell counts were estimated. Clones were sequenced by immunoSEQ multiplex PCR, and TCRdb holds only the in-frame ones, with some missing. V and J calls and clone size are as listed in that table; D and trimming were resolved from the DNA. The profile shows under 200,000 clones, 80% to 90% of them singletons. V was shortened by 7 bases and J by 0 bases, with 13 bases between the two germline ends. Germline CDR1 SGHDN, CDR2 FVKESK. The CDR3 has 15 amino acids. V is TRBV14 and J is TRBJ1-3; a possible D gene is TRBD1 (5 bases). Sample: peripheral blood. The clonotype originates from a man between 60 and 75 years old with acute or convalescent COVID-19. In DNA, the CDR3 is TGTGCCAGCAAAACAGGTTCGAGCTCTGGAAACACCATATATTTT. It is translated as CASKTGSSSGNTIYF.